A selection of T cell receptor beta chains follows, all from one sample in a study of CDR3 diversity in severe acne. TCRdb re-analysed the PCR reads in MiXCR, keeping a single row per CDR3 protein. The repertoire holds fewer than 100,000 distinct CDR3 sequences, with 51% as singletons. The sequencing sample was made of blood. These receptors were collected from a male donor in good health, without acne. CDR3s include the opening cysteine and the closing phenylalanine or tryptophan. The D gene is left open where the match is weak. Clone size is not always given. Where it is, it says once, few, many or a class for expanded clones.

cdr3_aa	cdr3_nt	d_call	clone_size	v_call	j_call	cdr3_length
CSARVGDEQFF	TGCAGTGCTAGAGTAGGGGATGAGCAGTTCTTC	.	few	TRBV20-1	TRBJ2-1	11
CASSPGTVLWGSNQPQHF	TGTGCCAGCAGCCCGGGGACGGTGCTCTGGGGTAGCAATCAGCCCCAGCATTTT	.	.	TRBV7-9	TRBJ1-5	18
CSVIRDRGRETQYF	TGCAGCGTGATCCGGGACAGGGGACGAGAGACCCAGTACTTC	TRBD1	.	TRBV29-1	TRBJ2-5	14
CASAHQSVQETQYF	TGTGCCAGCGCTCACCAATCGGTTCAAGAGACCCAGTACTTC	.	.	TRBV7-6	TRBJ2-5	14
CSQGRSNLYEQYF	TGCAGTCAGGGGCGCAGCAACCTCTACGAGCAGTACTTC	.	many	TRBV20-1	TRBJ2-7	13
CASSDAGRYGYTF	TGTGCCAGCAGTGACGCCGGTCGCTATGGCTACACCTTC	.	many	TRBV6-1	TRBJ1-2	13
CSARGTGRGTQPQHF	TGCAGTGCTAGAGGGACAGGGCGGGGAACTCAGCCCCAGCATTTT	TRBD1	.	TRBV20-1	TRBJ1-5	15
CTSRGEGSYNEQFF	TGTACCAGCAGAGGGGAGGGCTCCTACAATGAGCAGTTCTTC	TRBD2	.	TRBV27	TRBJ2-1	14
CASSGIAWGGNSPLHF	TGTGCCAGCAGTGGAATCGCGTGGGGGGGGAATTCACCCCTCCACTTT	.	.	TRBV6-1	TRBJ1-6	16
CASSRRRETQYF	TGTGCCAGCAGCCGGAGGCGGGAGACCCAGTACTTC	.	many	TRBV2	TRBJ2-5	12
CASSQVQGRYTEAFF	TGCGCCAGCAGCCAAGTTCAGGGGAGGTACACTGAAGCTTTCTTT	.	many	TRBV4-1	TRBJ1-1	15
CSARGTGANVLTF	TGCAGTGCTAGGGGGACTGGGGCCAACGTCCTGACTTTC	.	.	TRBV20-1	TRBJ2-6	13
CASRLADLPGELFF	TGTGCCAGCAGACTAGCGGACCTCCCCGGGGAGCTGTTTTTT	TRBD2	few	TRBV11-2	TRBJ2-2	14
CSAGTSVVETQYF	TGCAGTGCAGGGACTAGCGTTGTGGAGACCCAGTACTTC	TRBD2	.	TRBV20-1	TRBJ2-5	13
CASSTDRGGMETQYF	TGTGCCAGCAGTACGGACAGGGGGGGCATGGAGACCCAGTACTTC	TRBD1	once	TRBV6-5	TRBJ2-5	15
CASTAGGAGGPLNYNEQFF	TGTGCCAGCACCGCCGGGGGCGCGGGAGGGCCCCTTAACTACAATGAGCAGTTCTTC	TRBD2	.	TRBV6-5	TRBJ2-1	19
CASSFTGPNTEAFF	TGTGCCAGCAGCTTCACAGGGCCGAACACTGAAGCTTTCTTT	.	few	TRBV7-9	TRBJ1-1	14
CATSDPGQESSYEQYF	TGTGCCACCAGTGACCCGGGACAGGAGAGCTCCTACGAGCAGTACTTC	TRBD1	.	TRBV24-1	TRBJ2-7	16
CASSYSQKSNTEAFF	TGTGCCAGCAGTTACTCTCAGAAATCGAACACTGAAGCTTTCTTT	.	few	TRBV6-5	TRBJ1-1	15
CASRSEHTEAFF	TGTGCCAGCAGATCGGAGCACACTGAAGCTTTCTTT	.	few	TRBV2	TRBJ1-1	12
CASSLRTGGNTEAFF	TGTGCCAGCAGCCTACGGACAGGTGGGAACACTGAAGCTTTCTTT	TRBD1	.	TRBV2	TRBJ1-1	15
CSTRGITTREQYF	TGCAGCACCAGGGGGATAACGACTCGCGAGCAGTACTTC	TRBD1	.	TRBV20-1	TRBJ2-7	13